What follows are 6 T cell receptor beta chains derived from one specimen sequenced in a study of CD8+ T cells in alopecia areata. TCR sequencing used cDNA made by reverse transcription of extracted RNA. Clones were sequenced by immunoSEQ multiplex PCR, and TCRdb holds only the in-frame ones, with some missing. This repertoire shows under 250,000 clones, roughly 56% found once; its top ten account for about 5.3%. Sequenced: CD8+ T cells sorted from blood. The source is a human donor in good health.

This chain links TRBV23-1 with TRBJ1-3, with D possibly TRBD1 on 5 matching bases. TRBV23-1 is assigned to the ORF class and has an uncertain function. Trimming removed 6 bases at V and 16 bases at J, with 13 bases between. This CDR3 has 10 residues. The CDR3 DNA is TGCGCCAGCAGCGCGGGGCCTAGGTATTTT. Translating it yields CASSAGPRYF.

The chain recombines TRBV7-6 with TRBJ2-2; the D is unclear. This CDR3 contains 12 residues. The germline gives CDR1 SGHVS, CDR2 FNYEAQ. Trimming cost V 2 bases and J 6 bases, with 4 bases left between them. This CDR3 is CASSLPAGELFF. CDR3 bases: TGTGCCAGCAGCTTACCGGCCGGGGAGCTGTTTTTT.

The CDR3 sequence is CASSLETGGPSDEQFF. The DNA of the CDR3 is TGTGCCAGCAGCTTGGAGACGGGGGGGCCGTCGGATGAGCAGTTCTTC. The V gene is TRBV5-6, the J gene TRBJ2-1, with 8 bases lining up with TRBD2. V shed 0 bases and J 8 bases; nucleotides not matched to a gene: 10. The CDR3 is 16 residues long. Germline V lookup: CDR1 SGHDT, CDR2 YYEEEE.

V is TRBV30 and J is TRBJ2-2, with unresolved D. The V and J ends lost 4 bases and 6 bases respectively, with 3 bases between them. The CDR3 sequence is 10 residues long. CDR1 and CDR2 from the germline V gene are GTSNPN and SVGIG (reference sequence). Written as DNA, the CDR3 is TGTGCCTGGAAATCCGGGGAGCTGTTTTTT. Protein: CAWKSGELFF.

V and J are TRBV2 and TRBJ1-3; no clear D gene. V lost 3 bases and J 0 bases, leaving 9 bases between the germline ends. This CDR3 comprises 15 residues. Looked up from germline, CDR1 is SNHLY and CDR2 is FYNNEI. In nucleotides, the CDR3 is TGTGCCAGCAGTGAGTCGGGGATCTCTGGAAACACCATATATTTT. Translated: CASSESGISGNTIYF.

The DNA for the CDR3 is TGCGCCAGCAGCCAGGTCTGGACAGTGAACACTGAAGCTTTCTTT. Translation gives CASSQVWTVNTEAFF. V and J are TRBV4-1 and TRBJ1-1; D might be TRBD1 (6 bases). From germline, CDR1 is MGHRA and CDR2 YSYEKL. The CDR3 is 15 residues long. Between the trimmed V and J ends, which lost 3 bases and 0 bases, there was a span of 11 bases.